This T cell receptor (beta chain) was observed in a study of shared T cell receptors in the human thymus. Germline values: CDR1 SGHRS, CDR2 YFSETQ. CDR3 length: 18 residues. The junction had 12 bases not matched to a gene; V was cut back by 0 bases and J by 2 bases. Measured with immunoSEQ multiplex PCR; TCRdb has only the in-frame clones, and not every one. The sample gives some 640,000 clones, about 87% of which show up once; 0.0094% is in the top ten. These same data were also listed under a study on human thymus T cells. That investigation notes: The people who donated were healthy Finnish babies having corrective surgery for congenital heart defects. Resections from corrective heart surgery supplied the thymus tissue. Across thymic and blood repertoires, the usage of V and J genes appeared to be biased.

This clonotype was sampled from a boy under three years old with a congenital heart defect. Sequencing was done on a sample of thymocytes. The chain uses TRBV5-1 and TRBJ1-1; 8 bases align to TRBD1. CDR3 sequence: CASSLVCGTGSLNTEAFF. DNA of the CDR3: TGCGCCAGCAGCTTGGTTTGCGGGACAGGAAGCCTTAACACTGAAGCTTTCTTT. The whole variable domain, remainder taken from reference TRBV5-1 and TRBJ1-1, is KAGVTQTPRYLIKTRGQQVTLSCSPISGHRSVSWYQQTPGQGLQFLFEYFSETQRNKGNFPGRFSGRQFSNSRSEMNVSTLELGDSALYLCASSLVCGTGSLNTEAFFGQGTRLTVV.